This is a list of T cell receptor beta chains from one sample in a study of shared clonotypes between healthy human individuals. The repertoire was sequenced with immunoSEQ multiplex PCR; TCRdb's copy has only in-frame clones and lacks some. The profile shows millions of clones, approximately 90% of them singletons. Sequences were obtained from naive CD4+ T cells sorted from blood. Receptors originate from a man between 18 and 35 years old in good health. CDR3s include the opening cysteine and the closing phenylalanine or tryptophan. Each record gives: clone size, J gene, V gene, D gene, CDR3 DNA, CDR3 protein. A D gene is named only where the DNA matches it firmly. Only some rows state a clone size, as once, few, many or a class for expanded clones.

. TRBJ2-5 TRBV7-2 TRBD2 TGTGCCAGCAGCTTAGTCCCCGGGACTAGCGACCAAGAGACCCAGTACTTC CASSLVPGTSDQETQYF
. TRBJ2-3 TRBV27 . TGTGCCAGCAGTCTAATGGGGGTCACAGATACGCAGTATTTT CASSLMGVTDTQYF
. TRBJ1-1 TRBV7-9 . TGTGCCAGCAGCCTTGGACAGCCCATGATGAACACTGAAGCTTTCTTT CASSLGQPMMNTEAFF
. TRBJ2-3 TRBV11-2 TRBD2 TGTGCCAGCAGCCGGACTAGCGGGATTTCCACAGATACGCAGTATTTT CASSRTSGISTDTQYF
once TRBJ2-1 TRBV6-5 . TGTGCCAGCAGTCGACCCGGACACTCCTACAATGAGCAGTTCTTC CASSRPGHSYNEQFF
. TRBJ2-7 TRBV5-5 . TGTGCCAGCAGCCGCCACGGGACGGGAGCCTACGAGCAGTACTTC CASSRHGTGAYEQYF
. TRBJ2-7 TRBV7-9 . TGTGCCAGCAGCTTGTGGGGGCGTTCTTTCTACGAGCAGTACTTC CASSLWGRSFYEQYF
. TRBJ2-3 TRBV28 . TGTGCCAGCAGTCCACTCCGACAGGCCACCCCCCCAGATACGCAGTATTTT CASSPLRQATPPDTQYF
. TRBJ1-6 TRBV5-1 . TGCGCCAGCAGCTTGAGGGCAGGGGATAATTCACCCCTCCACTTT CASSLRAGDNSPLHF
. TRBJ1-1 TRBV20-1 . TGCAGTGCTAGCCCGGCCGGTGAAGCTTTCTTT CSASPAGEAFF
. TRBJ2-7 TRBV2 . TGTGCCAGCAGTGAAGCGCAAGGGGACCCCTACGAGCAGTACTTC CASSEAQGDPYEQYF
. TRBJ1-6 TRBV5-4 . TGTGCCAGCAGCGTAATACTGGGGGGCGCGGGTTCACCCCTCCACTTT CASSVILGGAGSPLHF
. TRBJ1-4 TRBV6-1 . TGTGCCAGCAGTGAGCAGGGATCTAATGAAAAACTGTTTTTT CASSEQGSNEKLFF
. TRBJ2-3 TRBV30 TRBD2 TGTGCCTGGAGTTCGGGCGGGGGGGGAGATACGCAGTATTTT CAWSSGGGGDTQYF
. TRBJ1-1 TRBV6-5 . TGTGCCAGCAGCCGGGGGGGGACTGAAGCTTTCTTT CASSRGGTEAFF
. TRBJ2-1 TRBV15 . TGTGCCACCAGCAGGGAGGGGACGAATGAGCAGTTCTTC CATSREGTNEQFF
. TRBJ1-6 TRBV27 . TGTGCCAGCAGCCTGCCCCTCCACTTT CASSLPLHF
once TRBJ2-7 TRBV6-1 . TGTGCCAGCAGTAACATTAACGAGCAGTACTTC CASSNINEQYF
. TRBJ1-5 TRBV10-2 . TGCGCCAGCAGTGAGTTACGGGGGGCAGCTCAGCCCCAGCATTTT CASSELRGAAQPQHF
. TRBJ1-1 TRBV2 . TGTGCCAGCAGTGAAGCGCTTCGACAGCCTAACACTGAAGCTTTCTTT CASSEALRQPNTEAFF
. TRBJ1-2 TRBV29-1 . TGCAGCGTTGAAGAGGGGGCAAATGGCTACACCTTC CSVEEGANGYTF
. TRBJ2-7 TRBV6-4 . TGTGCCAGCTCTTCGGCGGCAGGGGCCCCCTACGAGCAGTACTTC CASSSAAGAPYEQYF
once TRBJ2-1 TRBV6-6 . TGTGCCAGCAGTTACCCGGACAGCGGTGAGCAGTTCTTC CASSYPDSGEQFF
. TRBJ2-5 TRBV10-2 TRBD2 TGCGCCAGCGGTGAGGGACTAGCCATAGAGACCCAGTACTTC CASGEGLAIETQYF
. TRBJ2-2 TRBV5-1 . TGCGCCAGCAGCTTGGCCCCAGGGTCGAACACCGGGGAGCTGTTTTTT CASSLAPGSNTGELFF
. TRBJ2-1 TRBV7-2 TRBD2 TGTGCCAGCAGCTTAGCGGGCGGGAGCCCCACCAATGAGCAGTTCTTC CASSLAGGSPTNEQFF
. TRBJ2-5 TRBV18 . TGTGCCAGCTCACCCCCTAGCATGGAGACCCAGTACTTC CASSPPSMETQYF
. TRBJ1-6 TRBV7-2 TRBD1 TGTGCCAGCAGACGTGACAGGGTTTATTCACCCCTCCACTTT CASRRDRVYSPLHF
. TRBJ1-1 TRBV5-1 TRBD1 TGCGCCAGCAGCTTAAAGGGACAGGGAATTGCCATGAACACTGAAGCTTTCTTT CASSLKGQGIAMNTEAFF
. TRBJ1-1 TRBV7-9 . TGTGCCAGCAACACTTTCGGGGGGAACACTGAAGCTTTCTTT CASNTFGGNTEAFF
. TRBJ2-1 TRBV4-1 . TGCGCCAGCAGCCATTCTATTAGGGGGGGCACTGAGCAGTTCTTC CASSHSIRGGTEQFF
. TRBJ1-5 TRBV5-1 TRBD1 TGCGCCAGCAGCCCGGGCGGGGGACAGGGGAATCAGCCCCAGCATTTT CASSPGGGQGNQPQHF
once TRBJ1-3 TRBV19 . TGTGCCAGTAGTATCACCAGGTCCAGCTCTGGAAACACCATATATTTT CASSITRSSSGNTIYF
. TRBJ1-1 TRBV11-2 TRBD1 TGTGCCAGCAGCTGGGGACAGGGGGCCACTGAAGCTTTCTTT CASSWGQGATEAFF
. TRBJ1-1 TRBV7-3 TRBD1 TGTGCCAGCAGCTTGCAGGGGGCGCAGAACACTGAAGCTTTCTTT CASSLQGAQNTEAFF
once TRBJ2-2 TRBV9 . TGTGCCAGCAGCGTAGCTACCAGCCCCACCGGGGAGCTGTTTTTT CASSVATSPTGELFF
. TRBJ1-2 TRBV21-1 . TGTGCCAGCAGCAAAGTGGTGACCGAAAACTATGGCTACACCTTC CASSKVVTENYGYTF
. TRBJ2-1 TRBV4-3 TRBD2 TGCGCCAGCAGCCAAGGAGCGCGCATAGCGGGACACAATGAGCAGTTCTTC CASSQGARIAGHNEQFF
. TRBJ1-5 TRBV5-6 . TGTGCCAGCAGCTTGGGAGGACGGGATCAGCCCCAGCATTTT CASSLGGRDQPQHF
once TRBJ2-2 TRBV6-6 . TGTGCCAGCAGTTACTCGACAGCGAACACCGGGGAGCTGTTTTTT CASSYSTANTGELFF
. TRBJ2-3 TRBV30 TRBD1 TGTGCCTGGAGCCGACAGGGAACAGATACGCAGTATTTT CAWSRQGTDTQYF
. TRBJ2-7 TRBV7-2 . TGTGCCAGCAGCCAACGCGGCGGAAGCTCCTACGAGCAGTACTTC CASSQRGGSSYEQYF
. TRBJ2-7 TRBV6-1 TRBD1 TGTGCCAGCAGTGCGACAGGGGGAGTCTACGAGCAGTACTTC CASSATGGVYEQYF
. TRBJ1-6 TRBV7-2 TRBD1 TGTGCCAGCAGCCCCGGACAGGCCTCCAATTCACCCCTCCACTTT CASSPGQASNSPLHF
. TRBJ2-4 TRBV2 . TGTGCCAGCAGTGCACTAGCCAAAAACATTCAGTACTTC CASSALAKNIQYF
once TRBJ2-5 TRBV30 TRBD1 TGTGCCTGGAGTCAGCAGGGGGCGCATGAGACCCAGTACTTC CAWSQQGAHETQYF
. TRBJ1-6 TRBV6-5 . TGTGCCGCATCTGGACGCAGCCCTAATTCACCCCTCCACTTT CAASGRSPNSPLHF
once TRBJ1-1 TRBV5-1 . TGCGCCAGCAGCTTGCAGGTATCGGTGAACACTGAAGCTTTCTTT CASSLQVSVNTEAFF
. TRBJ2-1 TRBV6-1 . TGTGCCAGCAGTCTTAGCCCCGAGCAGTTCTTC CASSLSPEQFF
. TRBJ1-2 TRBV6-1 . TGTGCCTGCAGTGAAGTCGGCCGCGGGGGCTACACCTTC CACSEVGRGGYTF
once TRBJ2-5 TRBV15 . TGTGCCACCAGCAGAGCGGGGATCGGGACCCAGTACTTC CATSRAGIGTQYF
. TRBJ2-3 TRBV5-1 . TGCGCCAGCAGCTTGGGGAACGCCGGTCCCCCAGATACGCAGTATTTT CASSLGNAGPPDTQYF
. TRBJ2-1 TRBV7-2 . TGTGCCAGCAGCAAGGACTACGGCAGCAATGAGCAGTTCTTC CASSKDYGSNEQFF
. TRBJ2-7 TRBV5-1 . TGCGCCAGCAGCCTTGGGGGGACAGTGAGTTCCTACGAGCAGTACTTC CASSLGGTVSSYEQYF